The source of this TCR beta chain is a study of shared clonotypes between healthy human individuals. General study results and limits: Rarefaction indicated that sorted-subset sequencing remained incomplete although depth was large. Relative to clonotypes present in all four donors, those not shared had lower generation probabilities.

Investigators divided CD4+ cells into CD45RA+ naive and CD45RA-negative memory subsets. Turning to this clone: Its target is not known.

The CDR3 loop spans 15 amino acids. The trim removed 7 bases at V and 10 bases at J, leaving 17 bases unmatched. Germline V gene sequence: CDR1 MDHEN, CDR2 SYDVKM. TCRdb's copy holds only in-frame clones and misses some; the assay was immunoSEQ multiplex PCR. The repertoire holds 2.5 million or so clones, with approximately 92% as singletons. The J gene is TRBJ1-1, the V gene TRBV28, with 8 bases that match TRBD1. Sequenced input: naive CD4+ T cells sorted from blood. Subset denoted: CD45RA+ positively selected. This TCR was sampled from a man younger than 35 in good health. CDR3 coding DNA: TGTGCCAGCATCTCCATCGCGACAGGGGAGGTCGGAGCTTTCTTT. This codes for CASISIATGEVGAFF.